One T cell receptor beta chain is described in this entry. Its antigen is not known. CDR3 length: 14 residues. Trimming removed 2 bases from V and 2 bases from J, with 9 bases in between. The germline V gene encodes CDR1 MNHNY and CDR2 SVGAGI (reference sequence). This specimen belongs to a study of identical twins. Study-wide results and caveats: Out-of-frame sharing of TCR alpha in monozygotic twins was underestimated by models. Weaker excess sharing between twins was seen in beta out-of-frame sequences.

cDNA carried unique molecular identifiers, and a universal primer site was added by template switching. From the 5' RACE reads, TCRdb called clonotypes with MiXCR, one entry per CDR3 protein. The sample holds 1.5 million or so distinct CDR3 sequences; roughly a third are singletons and the top ten take about 0.27%. This clonotype was sampled from a newborn girl in good health. The specimen sequenced was cord blood. This chain uses TRBV6-6 with TRBJ2-5; D not certain. DNA for the CDR3: TGTGCCAGCAGTTACAAACTACAGCAAGAGACCCAGTACTTC. Amino acid sequence: CASSYKLQQETQYF.